Following are 11 T cell receptor beta chains from one sample sequenced in a study of CD4 T cells in relation to SARS-CoV-2 and coronaviruses. The unexposed donors gave CD4+ T cells in about 2011-2018, prior to COVID-19. Isolation of CD4+ T cells took place after less than twelve days in culture. Data came from immunoSEQ multiplex PCR; TCRdb stores just in-frame clones and leaves some out. This sample has around 18,000 clones, with 70% to 75% found just once. These TCRs' antigens remain unknown. Sequenced sample: CD4+ T cells from PBMCs, cultured in vitro. The receptor source for this set is a human donor in good health.

This clone was picked up a small number of times. The chain links TRBV7-9 to TRBJ2-4; D tentatively fits TRBD1 or TRBD2 (5 bases each). From germline, CDR1 is SEHNR and CDR2 FQNEAQ (reference sequence). The V end lost 2 bases, the J end lost 1 base, and 21 bases lay between the germline ends. This CDR3 comprises 19 residues. CDR3 loop: CASSLLGREGPKAKNIQYF. CDR3 nucleotides: TGTGCCAGCAGCTTATTAGGACGTGAGGGACCTAAGGCCAAAAACATTCAGTACTTC.

The rearrangement joins TRBV19 to TRBJ2-7; D unresolved. CDR1 and CDR2 (germline): LNHDA, SQIVND (reference sequence). Trimming stripped 4 bases from V and 3 bases from J, with 4 bases between. This CDR3 is built from 11 residues. Here the CDR3 DNA reads TGTGCCAGTAGTAGAGACTACGAGCAGTACTTC. This encodes CASSRDYEQYF. Full variable domain (outside the CDR3, taken from reference TRBV19 and TRBJ2-7): DGGITQSPKYLFRKEGQNVTLSCEQNLNHDAMYWYRQDPGQGLRLIYYSQIVNDFQKGDIAEGYSVSREKKESFPLTVTSAQKNPTAFYLCASSRDYEQYFGPGTRLTVT.

This sequence joins TRBV29-1 and TRBJ2-7; D possibly corresponds to TRBD2 (6 bases). Trimming pared 4 bases from V and 5 bases from J, leaving 12 bases between. The CDR3 covers 12 residues. The germline V gene has CDR1 SQVTM and CDR2 ANQGSEA. The CDR3 nucleotides read TGCAGCGTTGGGGCTAGCGATCACGAGCAGTACTTC. This gives the protein CSVGASDHEQYF.

The rearrangement joins TRBV6-5 to TRBJ2-3, with D tentatively TRBD2 (6 bases). The CDR3 consists of 16 residues. CDR1 and CDR2 (germline): MNHEY, SVGAGI. The V end lost 2 bases, the J end lost 4 bases, and 16 bases lay between the germline ends. In DNA, the CDR3 is TGTGCCAGCAGTTACCTTCCTAGCGTCCTTGCAGATACGCAGTATTTT. Protein product: CASSYLPSVLADTQYF.

A single count supports this clone. The chain is built from TRBV6-5 and TRBJ2-3; tentative D call: TRBD2 (5 bases). CDR3 length: 14 residues. Germline V gene lookup returns CDR1 MNHEY and CDR2 SVGAGI. With 7 bases removed from V and 2 bases from J, the gap between germline ends came to 13 bases. The CDR3 bases are TGTGCCAGCACAGCGCGGGCACCCACAGATACGCAGTATTTT. Residues: CASTARAPTDTQYF.

The chain joins TRBV2 to TRBJ2-5, with 7 bases lining up with TRBD1. The junction had 1 base not matched to a gene; V was cut back by 7 bases and J by 2 bases. The CDR3 sequence is 12 residues long. The germline V gene encodes CDR1 SNHLY and CDR2 FYNNEI. The CDR3 region is CASTGQQETQYF. DNA of the CDR3: TGTGCCAGCACGGGACAGCAAGAGACCCAGTACTTC.

The chain links TRBV19 to TRBJ2-2; weak D call: TRBD2 (6 bases). V was pared by 5 bases and J by 7 bases, with 14 bases between. Germline loops: CDR1 LNHDA, CDR2 SQIVND (reference sequence). CDR3 length: 14 residues. CDR3 protein: CASSQGRGNGELFF. The CDR3 DNA sequence: TGTGCCAGTAGTCAGGGTCGGGGGAACGGGGAGCTGTTTTTT. Looking up the rest from reference TRBV19 and TRBJ2-2 gives the full variable domain: DGGITQSPKYLFRKEGQNVTLSCEQNLNHDAMYWYRQDPGQGLRLIYYSQIVNDFQKGDIAEGYSVSREKKESFPLTVTSAQKNPTAFYLCASSQGRGNGELFFGEGSRLTVL.

The CDR3 protein is CAWSARGTEAFF. In DNA form, the CDR3 reads TGTGCCTGGAGTGCTAGGGGGACTGAAGCTTTCTTT. This chain uses TRBV30 with TRBJ1-1, with a weak D call TRBD1 (6 bases). Trimming cost V 1 base and J 5 bases, with 8 bases left between them. The CDR3 totals 12 residues. Looked up from germline, CDR1 is GTSNPN and CDR2 is SVGIG (reference sequence).

This clone was recorded a few times. The chain joins TRBV10-3 to TRBJ2-5, with D perhaps assigned TRBD1 or TRBD2 (6 bases each). The CDR3 sequence is 13 residues long. The V end lost 4 bases, the J end lost 5 bases, and 11 bases lay between the germline ends. Germline V gene sequence: CDR1 ENHRY, CDR2 SYGVKD. Here the CDR3 reads CAISAGAGETQYF. The DNA for the CDR3 is TGTGCCATCAGTGCGGGGGCGGGGGAGACCCAGTACTTC.

This clone has only one observation. The chain combines TRBV2 with TRBJ2-3; 8 bases line up with TRBD2. V lost 5 bases to trimming and J lost 4 bases; unmatched junction nucleotides: 5. The CDR3 consists of 14 residues. Germline lookup yields CDR1 SNHLY and CDR2 FYNNEI. Here the CDR3 reads CASSPGLVPDTQYF. DNA of the CDR3: TGTGCCAGCAGTCCGGGACTAGTACCAGATACGCAGTATTTT.

This sequence joins TRBV5-1 and TRBJ1-1; no clear D gene. CDR3 size: 13 residues. Trimming took off 0 bases at V and 5 bases at J, with 8 bases between the two ends. Per the germline V gene, CDR1 is SGHRS and CDR2 is YFSETQ. CDR3 amino acids: CASSLAGQTEAFF. The CDR3 coding sequence is TGCGCCAGCAGCTTGGCCGGTCAAACTGAAGCTTTCTTT.